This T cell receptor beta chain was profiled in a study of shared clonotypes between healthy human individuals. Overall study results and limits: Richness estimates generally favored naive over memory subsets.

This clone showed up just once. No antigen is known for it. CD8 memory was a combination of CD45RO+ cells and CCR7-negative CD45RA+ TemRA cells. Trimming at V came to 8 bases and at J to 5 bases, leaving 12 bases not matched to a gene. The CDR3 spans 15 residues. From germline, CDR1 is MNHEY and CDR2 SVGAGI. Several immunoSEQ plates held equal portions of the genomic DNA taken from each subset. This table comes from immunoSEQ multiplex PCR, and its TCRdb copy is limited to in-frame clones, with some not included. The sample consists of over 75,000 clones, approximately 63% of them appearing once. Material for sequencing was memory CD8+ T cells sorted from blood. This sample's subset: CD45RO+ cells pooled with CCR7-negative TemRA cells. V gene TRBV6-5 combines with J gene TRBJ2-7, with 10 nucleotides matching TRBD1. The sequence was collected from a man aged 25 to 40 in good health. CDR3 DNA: TGTGCCAGCGAGACCACGGGACAGGGGTTCAACGAGCAGTACTTC. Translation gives CASETTGQGFNEQYF.